The entry below describes one T cell receptor beta chain. Its matching antigen is unknown. The sample belongs to a study of memory CD4+ T cells and cytomegalovirus serostatus. The study's findings and limits: CD4+ memory repertoires contained about two fifths of the 164 reported CMV TCRbeta sequences.

This CDR3 contains 14 residues. Germline-derived CDR1 and CDR2 are MNHNS and SASEGT. Trimming took 6 bases from V and 4 from J; bases not matched to a gene: 5. Single viable CD3+CD4+CD8-CD45RO+ cells were sorted as the memory CD4+ T cells. Donors' CMV status reflects serum IgG against pp150, pp28, p38, p52. In the original processing: Out-of-frame sequences were removed, leaving 2,000,000 or so distinct TCRbeta sequences. Only in-frame clones appear in the TCRdb table, and some are missing; sequencing was by immunoSEQ multiplex PCR. V, J and clone size were drawn from that table, and D and trimming were deduced from the DNA. The sample has over 50,000 clones, roughly 80% seen once.

The chain is built from TRBV6-1 and TRBJ2-3; 9 nucleotides align to TRBD1. Sequenced sample: memory CD4+ T cells from blood. The sequence was collected from an adult in good health and CMV-seronegative. The CDR3 loop is CASRSGQGPDTQYF. CDR3 nucleotides: TGTGCCAGCAGGTCGGGACAGGGCCCAGATACGCAGTATTTT.